The following is a TCR beta chain sequence with its context. These data originate in a study of human T cells and chemical hapten exposure. Study-level information: On about 2 cm by about 2 cm of upper inner arm skin, sensitization was performed with 2% DPC.

V trimming: 4 bases; J trimming: 2 bases; junction bases outside the gene matches: 8. There are 17 residues in the CDR3. The time point denotes: patch test 1, 2 weeks after DPC sensitization. Indicated treatment: therapeutic diphenylcyclopropenone sensitization with weekly scalp DPC. TCRdb redid the calling of the RACE reads with MiXCR, one entry per CDR3 protein. The repertoire includes roughly 180,000 distinct CDR3 sequences, about 14% of them detected once, and approximately 1.5% sits in the top ten. This material consisted of whole blood, taken in connection with sensitization to the hapten diphenylcyclopropenone (DPC). The chain has TRBV12-3 or TRBV12-4 and TRBJ2-2; 9 bases fit TRBD2. This sequence was found in a woman in her twenties or thirties with alopecia areata. Some clones in this sample may be carry-over from other donors' samples. CDR3 bases: TGTGCCAGCAGTTCGTTTCTAGCGGGATATAACACCGGGGAGCTGTTTTTT. This encodes CASSSFLAGYNTGELFF.